Below are 25 T cell receptor beta chains sequenced from a single sample in a study of regulatory T cells in long-lasting Graves disease. In building TCR beta libraries, iRepertoire HTBI primers were used together with Arm-PCR of CDR3 regions. TCRdb used MiXCR to reprocess the multiplex PCR reads, holding one entry per CDR3 protein. The sample contains a few hundred thousand distinct CDR3 sequences, approximately 20% of which appear only once. The time point: newly diagnosed GD, antithyroid drugs for less than 3 months. The authors made the TCR library using RNA they extracted from PBMCs. In addition, the sample was reused for a study of T cells in Graves' hyperthyroidism and ophthalmopathy.

This material consisted of peripheral blood mononuclear cells (PBMCs), taken at new diagnosis, from a patient treated with antithyroid drugs. Receptor source: a woman aged 25-40 years with Graves disease.

Worth noting for this clonotype: A single base is all that separates this from a far larger clone, so a read error is likely. The genes are TRBV27 and TRBJ1-4; 9 nucleotides align to TRBD1. Per germline, CDR1 MNHEY and CDR2 SMNVEV (reference sequence). The CDR3 has 15 residues. The CDR3 sequence is CANSSRTGEGEKLFF. CDR3 nucleotides: TGTGCCAACAGTTCTCGGACAGGGGAGGGTGAAAAACTGTTTTTT. Based on the CDR3 plus reference TRBV27 and TRBJ1-4, the full variable domain is EAQVTQNPRYLITVTGKKLTVTCSQNMNHEYMSWYRQDPGLGLRQIYYSMNVEVTDKGDVPEGYKVSRKEKRNFPLILESPSPNQTSLYFCANSSRTGEGEKLFFGSGTQLSVL.

This clonotype was seen many times. This chain uses TRBV6-1 with TRBJ2-6; D is undetermined. Between the trimmed V and J ends, which lost 7 bases and 8 bases, there was a span of 15 bases. This CDR3 is 14 amino acids long. The V gene's germline CDR1 is MNHNS and CDR2 SASEGT. This chain's CDR3 is CASIGLRGTNVLTF. CDR3 coding DNA: TGTGCCAGCATTGGGCTCCGAGGAACCAACGTCCTGACTTTC.

This clonotype was observed many times. V and J are TRBV5-1 and TRBJ1-6; tentative D call: TRBD1 (6 bases). CDR3 size: 15 residues. The V and J ends lost 4 bases and 2 bases respectively, with 10 bases between them. Germline CDR1 and CDR2: SGHRS and YFSETQ. The CDR3 DNA reads as TGCGCCAGCAGCCCTCAGGGGACCTATAATTCACCCCTCCACTTT. Amino acids: CASSPQGTYNSPLHF.

This clonotype appeared many times. This sequence joins TRBV6-2 or TRBV6-3 and TRBJ2-3; D call uncertain. The V gene's germline CDR1 is MNHEY and CDR2 SVGEGT. This CDR3 has 12 amino acids. The ends were cut back, 3 bases at V and 5 bases at J, with 6 bases in the middle. DNA of the CDR3: TGTGCCAGCAGTTATGCCCAAGATACGCAGTATTTT. Amino acid sequence: CASSYAQDTQYF.

This clonotype was seen many times. Germline is not matched at one junction end, which may reflect a read error. V is TRBV19 and J is TRBJ1-1; TRBD1 matches 8 bases. Germline CDR1 LNHDA, CDR2 SQIVND (reference sequence). The CDR3 length is 14 residues. The CDR3 coding sequence is TGTGCCAGCAGTATAGGACAGGGTTGGACTGAAGCTTTCTTT. Translating it yields CASSIGQGWTEAFF.

Many counts were recorded for this clonotype. This sequence joins TRBV20-1 and TRBJ2-2; 13 bases are shared with TRBD2. Germline V gene lookup returns CDR1 DFQATT and CDR2 SNEGSKA (reference sequence). The ends lost 3 bases at V and 6 bases at J; junction bases unmatched: 7. There are 16 residues in the CDR3. CDR3 nucleotides: TGCAGTGCTAGGCCACTAGCGGGGGGGGTCGCCGGGGAGCTGTTTTTT. Its translation is CSARPLAGGVAGELFF.

This clonotype was seen ten or more times. The genes are TRBV20-1 and TRBJ1-2, with 11 bases identical to TRBD1. Trimming took 7 bases from V and 5 from J; bases not matched to a gene: 15. CDR3 size: 16 residues. Germline CDR1 is DFQATT and CDR2 is SNEGSKA (reference sequence). Written as DNA, the CDR3 is TGCAGTGTCCGCACCGGGACAGGGGGAGAAGGGTATGGCTACACCTTC. This sequence encodes CSVRTGTGGEGYGYTF.

This clonotype was seen at least ten times. The chain has TRBV3-1 and TRBJ2-3; D is perhaps TRBD1 (6 bases). Germline V gene sequence: CDR1 LGHDT, CDR2 YNNKEL (reference sequence). Deletions cut 4 bases from V and 2 bases from J, with 10 bases between. The CDR3 is 14 amino acids. The CDR3 reads CASSRGQLTDTQYF. CDR3 nucleotide sequence: TGTGCCAGCAGCCGTGGACAGCTCACAGATACGCAGTATTTT.

This clonotype was seen ten or more times. The rearrangement links TRBV6-1 to TRBJ2-7, with 10 nucleotides matching TRBD1. With 7 bases clipped from V and 4 bases from J, the junction kept 7 bases outside the gene matches. CDR3 size: 14 residues. In germline, CDR1 is MNHNS, CDR2 SASEGT. CDR3 in amino acids: CASTFGDRGYEQYF. CDR3 coding DNA: TGTGCCAGCACCTTCGGGGACAGGGGTTACGAGCAGTACTTC.

The chain combines TRBV18 with TRBJ1-6, with D possibly being TRBD1 (6 bases). Germline assignment: CDR1 KGHSH and CDR2 LQKENI. Trimming removed 5 bases at V and 0 bases at J, with 17 bases between. The length of the CDR3 is 18 residues. CDR3 bases: TGTGCCAGCTCATTGACAGGAGAGTTCGGCTCCTATAATTCACCCCTCCACTTT. This codes for CASSLTGEFGSYNSPLHF.

The table lists this clonotype with many counts. J is TRBJ1-2 and V is TRBV6-1; no firm D call. Trimming removed 3 bases at V and 4 bases at J, with 9 bases between. CDR3 length: 13 residues. The germline V gene encodes CDR1 MNHNS and CDR2 SASEGT. This CDR3 is CASSEARVYGYTF. The CDR3 bases are TGTGCCAGCAGTGAGGCACGGGTCTATGGCTACACCTTC.

This clonotype was observed at least ten times. V gene TRBV6-1 combines with J gene TRBJ1-5; tentative D call: TRBD1 (5 bases). Trimming left V 7 bases short and J 7 bases short, with 20 bases between. The CDR3 consists of 15 residues. Per the germline V gene, CDR1 is MNHNS and CDR2 is SASEGT. CDR3 amino acids: CASNIMGSGGQPQHF. Here the CDR3 DNA reads TGTGCCAGCAACATTATGGGGAGCGGGGGACAGCCCCAGCATTTT.

This clonotype was observed many times. The CDR3 spells CASSPAGGYTEAFF. Written as DNA, the CDR3 is TGTGCCAGCAGCCCGGCCGGGGGTTACACTGAAGCTTTCTTT. The chain joins TRBV13 to TRBJ1-1, with D possibly being TRBD1 (5 bases). With 5 bases removed from V and 3 bases from J, the gap between germline ends came to 13 bases. The length of the CDR3 is 14 residues. Germline CDR1 is PRHDT and CDR2 is FYEKMQ (reference sequence).

The J gene is TRBJ2-7, the V gene TRBV18; tentative D call: TRBD1 (6 bases). The CDR3 contains 15 residues. The germline gives CDR1 KGHSH, CDR2 LQKENI. V gave up 3 bases and J gave up 5 bases, with 17 bases separating them. Here the CDR3 reads CASSPPQGRPNEQYF. The CDR3 nucleotides are TGTGCCAGCTCACCGCCACAGGGCCGCCCTAACGAGCAGTACTTC.

This clonotype was picked up many times. This chain connects TRBV6-2 or TRBV6-3 to TRBJ2-1; 14 positions match TRBD2. The CDR3 has 20 residues. CDR1 MNHEY and CDR2 SVGEGT come from the germline V gene. V shed 5 bases and J 0 bases; nucleotides not matched to a gene: 12. CDR3 residues: CASSARRLAGGPSSYNEQFF. CDR3 nucleotide sequence: TGTGCCAGCAGTGCACGAAGACTAGCGGGGGGGCCGAGCTCCTACAATGAGCAGTTCTTC.

As regards this clonotype: The junction differs from germline at one of its ends, possibly a read error. The V call is TRBV3-1, the J call TRBJ1-3; the D is unclear. The CDR3 covers 18 residues. CDR1 and CDR2 from the germline V gene are LGHDT and YNNKEL (reference sequence). The CDR3 DNA is TGTGCCTGCAGCCAGTCATGGGGAGGAGCCCTCTGGGGAAACACCATATATTTT. Its translation is CACSQSWGGALWGNTIYF.

This clonotype was recorded at least ten times. This chain connects TRBV6-2 or TRBV6-3 to TRBJ2-3; D gene ambiguous. V shed 2 bases and J shed 2 bases, with 8 bases lying between them. Germline CDR1 reads MNHEY; CDR2 reads SVGEGT. The CDR3 is 14 amino acids. The DNA of the CDR3 is TGTGCCAGCAGTTACAAGGAGTTCACAGATACGCAGTATTTT. Its protein product is CASSYKEFTDTQYF.

This clonotype was detected only a few times. This may stem from a read error, because a much larger clone lies one nucleotide away. This rearrangement joins TRBV7-9 to TRBJ1-2; tentatively, D is TRBD1 (5 bases). CDR1 and CDR2 (germline): SEHNR, FQNEAQ (reference sequence). Trimming took off 5 bases at V and 2 bases at J, with 9 bases between the two ends. The CDR3 loop spans 13 amino acids. CDR3 sequence reads: CASSDGGNYGYTF. CDR3 DNA sequence: TGTGCCAGCAGCGACGGGGGGAACTATGGCTACACCTTC.

This clonotype came up many times. The chain joins TRBV11-2 to TRBJ2-2, with D perhaps assigned TRBD1 or TRBD2 (5 bases each). V lost 6 bases to trimming and J lost 6 bases, with 20 bases between them. This CDR3 contains 16 residues. The V gene's germline CDR1 is SGHAT and CDR2 FQNNGV. The CDR3 spells CASRRRDVERSGELFF. CDR3 coding DNA: TGTGCCAGCAGACGCCGGGACGTCGAACGGTCCGGGGAGCTGTTTTTT.

This clonotype was observed many times. The rearrangement uses TRBV11-2 and TRBJ1-2, with D hard to call. V was cut by 1 base and J by 7 bases, with 10 bases left in between. Germline V gene lookup returns CDR1 SGHAT and CDR2 FQNNGV. The CDR3 spans 13 residues. The CDR3 protein is CASSLVGWVGYTF. As DNA, the CDR3 is TGTGCCAGCAGCTTAGTCGGGTGGGTTGGCTACACCTTC.

Of note for this clonotype: This sequence may be a read error, since a much larger clone differs from it by one base. Because the CDR3 is missing its conserved closing phenylalanine or tryptophan, this is likely a read error. The chain employs TRBV27 and TRBJ2-7; 7 bases map to TRBD1. Per germline, CDR1 MNHEY and CDR2 SMNVEV (reference sequence). This CDR3 is built from 14 residues. V was clipped by 6 bases and J by 9 bases; unmatched bases: 14. Here the CDR3 reads CASSTDRKAGGQYL. CDR3 nucleotides: TGTGCCAGCAGCACGGACAGAAAGGCAGGGGGGCAGTACCTC.

DNA of the CDR3: TGTGCCAGCAGTTTACTAAGCGGGGGGGTGATATTAGATACGCAGTATTTT. Its translation: CASSLLSGGVILDTQYF. The chain links TRBV27 to TRBJ2-3; 10 nucleotides align to TRBD2. The trim removed 2 bases at V and 5 bases at J, leaving 10 bases unmatched. The CDR3 is 17 residues long. Germline V gene sequence: CDR1 MNHEY, CDR2 SMNVEV (reference sequence).

The chain couples TRBV6-1 to TRBJ1-5, with TRBD1 as a possible D gene (6 bases). CDR1 is MNHNS and CDR2 is SASEGT in the germline V gene. This CDR3 region has 15 residues. The V and J ends lost 5 bases and 4 bases respectively, with 15 bases between them. CDR3 sequence reads: CASSYEWGPNQPQHF. CDR3 in DNA: TGTGCCAGCAGTTACGAATGGGGGCCTAATCAGCCCCAGCATTTT.

This clonotype appeared many times. This sequence joins TRBV7-3 and TRBJ1-1; possible D gene TRBD1, 5 bases. With 1 base removed from V and 4 bases from J, the gap between germline ends came to 10 bases. The CDR3 is 14 residues long. Germline values: CDR1 SGHTA, CDR2 FQGTGA. In DNA form, the CDR3 reads TGTGCCAGCAGCTTAAGTGGGGGGACCACTGAAGCTTTCTTT. Residues: CASSLSGGTTEAFF. Supplemented by reference TRBV7-3 and TRBJ1-1, the full variable domain reads GAGVSQTPSNKVTEKGKYVELRCDPISGHTALYWYRQSLGQGPEFLIYFQGTGAADDSGLPNDRFFAVRPEGSVSTLKIQRTERGDSAVYLCASSLSGGTTEAFFGQGTRLTVV.

This clonotype appeared many times. V usage is TRBV20-1 and J usage is TRBJ1-1; D might be TRBD1 (5 bases). In germline, CDR1 is DFQATT, CDR2 SNEGSKA (reference sequence). Trimming removed 6 bases at V and 1 base at J, with 18 bases between. The CDR3 loop spans 15 amino acids. CDR3 sequence reads: CSALEGRMGNTEAFF. Here the CDR3 DNA reads TGCAGTGCGTTGGAGGGACGAATGGGGAACACTGAAGCTTTCTTT.